A selection of T cell receptor beta chains follows, all from one sample in a study of shared clonotypes between healthy human individuals. Profiling relied on immunoSEQ multiplex PCR, and the TCRdb table lists in-frame clones only, not all of them. This sample has about 1,900,000 clones, with about 94% found just once. Sequenced sample: naive CD8+ T cells sorted from blood. Receptors originate from a man between 18 and 35 years old in good health. The conserved cysteine and the conserved F or W are not part of the CDR3 here. The order of the fields is CDR3 protein, V gene, J gene.

CDR3aa: AWRADFSYNEQF
v_gene: TRBV30
j_gene: TRBJ2-1

CDR3aa: ASSFWEEETQY
v_gene: TRBV28
j_gene: TRBJ2-5

CDR3aa: ASPTPGVWVGYT
v_gene: TRBV28
j_gene: TRBJ1-2

CDR3aa: SVEQGSNTGELF
v_gene: TRBV29-1
j_gene: TRBJ2-2

CDR3aa: SVEKPGALPYEQY
v_gene: TRBV29-1
j_gene: TRBJ2-7

CDR3aa: ASLPPASEGTQH
v_gene: TRBV19
j_gene: TRBJ1-5

CDR3aa: ASTLPGGKYEQY
v_gene: TRBV18
j_gene: TRBJ2-7

CDR3aa: ASSRDRALANYGYT
v_gene: TRBV7-6
j_gene: TRBJ1-2

CDR3aa: ASSIDLGTSYEQY
v_gene: TRBV19
j_gene: TRBJ2-7

CDR3aa: SVLFPLGLAGASSTDTQY
v_gene: TRBV29-1
j_gene: TRBJ2-3

CDR3aa: ASSFGGSAYEQY
v_gene: TRBV7-9
j_gene: TRBJ2-7

CDR3aa: ASSSDKSPGTDNGNTIY
v_gene: TRBV5-4
j_gene: TRBJ1-3

CDR3aa: ASSQELLAGMKETQY
v_gene: TRBV4-3
j_gene: TRBJ2-5

CDR3aa: ASSPLLGGDYGYT
v_gene: TRBV4-1
j_gene: TRBJ1-2

CDR3aa: ASSLEGSSTDTQY
v_gene: TRBV7-9
j_gene: TRBJ2-3

CDR3aa: ASRAQESYTEAF
v_gene: TRBV28
j_gene: TRBJ1-1

CDR3aa: ASSYSGQGSNEQY
v_gene: TRBV6-5
j_gene: TRBJ2-7

CDR3aa: ASSLRTDNSPLH
v_gene: TRBV28
j_gene: TRBJ1-6

CDR3aa: ASFWTSGGGETQY
v_gene: TRBV2
j_gene: TRBJ2-5

CDR3aa: ASSLPRNTEAF
v_gene: TRBV7-9
j_gene: TRBJ1-1

CDR3aa: ASSVEGAGEQY
v_gene: TRBV9
j_gene: TRBJ2-7

CDR3aa: SVVSLDTGELF
v_gene: TRBV29-1
j_gene: TRBJ2-2

CDR3aa: ASSLAGVWPQH
v_gene: TRBV5-6
j_gene: TRBJ1-5

CDR3aa: ASRLDKNTEAF
v_gene: TRBV5-4
j_gene: TRBJ1-1

CDR3aa: ASSQIGRVNHNEQF
v_gene: TRBV4-1
j_gene: TRBJ2-1

CDR3aa: ASSPEGNTGELF
v_gene: TRBV7-9
j_gene: TRBJ2-2